Listed below are T cell receptor beta chains from one sample, sequenced in a study of cytomegalovirus exposure and HLA in healthy donors. Only in-frame clones appear in the TCRdb table, and some are missing; sequencing was by immunoSEQ multiplex PCR. The table lists about 190,000 clones, under 85% of them singletons. The sample consisted of PBMCs. These receptor sequences come from a woman between 45 and 65 years old in good health and CMV-seropositive. The CDR3 runs from the conserved cysteine through the conserved F or W. D genes are given only for firm matches. Clone size is shown for a subset of rows, as once, few, many or a class of expanded clone.

CDR3aa: CTSSHPGTAEPSRYNEQFF
CDR3nt: TGCACCAGCAGCCACCCTGGGACTGCCGAGCCGAGCCGATACAATGAGCAGTTCTTC
v_gene: TRBV1
abundance: once
d_gene: .
j_gene: TRBJ2-1

CDR3aa: CASSKAGGGKDTQYF
CDR3nt: TGCGCCAGCTCCAAAGCAGGGGGCGGGAAAGATACGCAGTATTTT
v_gene: TRBV10-1
abundance: .
d_gene: TRBD1
j_gene: TRBJ2-3

CDR3aa: CASSDPGLVTDTQYF
CDR3nt: TGTGCCAGCAGTGACCCGGGACTAGTCACAGATACGCAGTATTTT
v_gene: TRBV6-6
abundance: .
d_gene: TRBD2
j_gene: TRBJ2-3

CDR3aa: CAVGRRGTDTQYF
CDR3nt: TGTGCTGTGGGGAGGAGGGGCACAGATACGCAGTATTTT
v_gene: TRBV7-9
abundance: .
d_gene: .
j_gene: TRBJ2-3

CDR3aa: CASSQQGGYSGNTIYF
CDR3nt: TGTGCCAGCAGCCAACAGGGGGGCTACTCTGGAAACACCATATATTTT
v_gene: TRBV14
abundance: .
d_gene: TRBD1
j_gene: TRBJ1-3

CDR3aa: CALIFNRGTEAFF
CDR3nt: TGTGCCTTGATTTTTAACAGGGGCACTGAAGCTTTCTTT
v_gene: TRBV30
abundance: .
d_gene: TRBD1
j_gene: TRBJ1-1

CDR3aa: CASSEKGARAGGYTF
CDR3nt: TGTGCCAGCAGTGAAAAGGGCGCCAGGGCAGGCGGCTACACCTTC
v_gene: TRBV25-1
abundance: .
d_gene: .
j_gene: TRBJ1-2

CDR3aa: CAWSVIQGYNEQFF
CDR3nt: TGTGCCTGGAGTGTTATCCAGGGATACAATGAGCAGTTCTTC
v_gene: TRBV30
abundance: .
d_gene: .
j_gene: TRBJ2-1

CDR3aa: CASSARTGIDEQFF
CDR3nt: TGTGCCAGCAGCGCCCGGACAGGGATCGATGAGCAGTTCTTC
v_gene: TRBV9
abundance: .
d_gene: TRBD1
j_gene: TRBJ2-1

CDR3aa: CASSVGRTGNSRGVNTEAFF
CDR3nt: TGTGCCAGCAGTGTAGGACGGACAGGCAATTCCCGCGGGGTGAACACTGAAGCTTTCTTT
v_gene: TRBV6-1
abundance: .
d_gene: TRBD1
j_gene: TRBJ1-1

CDR3aa: CASSLLGGHSNTEAFF
CDR3nt: TGTGCCAGCAGCCTTCTGGGCGGACATTCGAACACTGAAGCTTTCTTT
v_gene: TRBV7-6
abundance: few
d_gene: .
j_gene: TRBJ1-1

CDR3aa: CASSSGTSGNTDTQYF
CDR3nt: TGTGCCAGCAGCTCCGGGACTAGCGGAAACACAGATACGCAGTATTTT
v_gene: TRBV5-4
abundance: .
d_gene: TRBD2
j_gene: TRBJ2-3

CDR3aa: CASSPSGDQYNEQFF
CDR3nt: TGTGCCAGCAGTCCCTCGGGGGACCAGTACAATGAGCAGTTCTTC
v_gene: TRBV27
abundance: .
d_gene: .
j_gene: TRBJ2-1

CDR3aa: CASREGQAADTQYF
CDR3nt: TGCGCCAGCAGAGAAGGACAGGCTGCAGATACGCAGTATTTT
v_gene: TRBV5-1
abundance: .
d_gene: TRBD1
j_gene: TRBJ2-3

CDR3aa: CASSLGGFRDTQYF
CDR3nt: TGTGCCAGCAGCTTGGGAGGGTTTAGAGATACGCAGTATTTT
v_gene: TRBV7-7
abundance: once
d_gene: TRBD2
j_gene: TRBJ2-3

CDR3aa: CASSFETGGALGAEAFF
CDR3nt: TGCGCCAGCAGCTTTGAGACAGGGGGCGCGTTGGGGGCTGAAGCTTTCTTT
v_gene: TRBV5-1
abundance: .
d_gene: TRBD1
j_gene: TRBJ1-1

CDR3aa: CASSIGTSRIQETQYF
CDR3nt: TGCGCCAGCAGCATCGGGACTAGCAGAATCCAAGAGACCCAGTACTTC
v_gene: TRBV5-1
abundance: .
d_gene: TRBD2
j_gene: TRBJ2-5

CDR3aa: CASSLGGAGTDTQYF
CDR3nt: TGTGCCAGCAGCTTAGGCGGGGCGGGCACAGATACGCAGTATTTT
v_gene: TRBV7-9
abundance: .
d_gene: .
j_gene: TRBJ2-3

CDR3aa: CASSMTISNTEAFF
CDR3nt: TGTGCCAGCTCTATGACTATCTCAAACACTGAAGCTTTCTTT
v_gene: TRBV6-6
abundance: .
d_gene: .
j_gene: TRBJ1-1

CDR3aa: CASSFRAGGTPRGQFF
CDR3nt: TGTGCCAGCAGTTTCCGCGCAGGGGGGACACCGAGAGGGCAGTTCTTC
v_gene: TRBV28
abundance: .
d_gene: .
j_gene: TRBJ2-1

CDR3aa: CASTTREGNYGYTF
CDR3nt: TGTGCCAGCACGACGAGGGAAGGGAACTATGGCTACACCTTC
v_gene: TRBV7-9
abundance: .
d_gene: .
j_gene: TRBJ1-2

CDR3aa: CASGPHKNTEAFF
CDR3nt: TGTGCTAGTGGTCCTCACAAGAACACTGAAGCTTTCTTT
v_gene: TRBV12-5
abundance: .
d_gene: .
j_gene: TRBJ1-1

CDR3aa: CASSQGAQGRTGNTIYF
CDR3nt: TGCGCCAGCAGCCAAGGGGCCCAGGGTAGGACTGGAAACACCATATATTTT
v_gene: TRBV4-1
abundance: .
d_gene: .
j_gene: TRBJ1-3

CDR3aa: CASSTRGKREQYF
CDR3nt: TGTGCCAGCAGCACCCGGGGGAAGAGGGAGCAGTACTTC
v_gene: TRBV6-5
abundance: once
d_gene: .
j_gene: TRBJ2-7

CDR3aa: CASSLGTAYGYTF
CDR3nt: TGTGCCAGCAGCCTGGGGACAGCATATGGCTACACCTTC
v_gene: TRBV9
abundance: .
d_gene: TRBD1
j_gene: TRBJ1-2

CDR3aa: CASLPQARTVKAQHF
CDR3nt: TGTGCCAGTCTCCCTCAGGCCAGGACTGTAAAGGCCCAGCATTTT
v_gene: TRBV19
abundance: .
d_gene: .
j_gene: TRBJ1-5

CDR3aa: CSVGEDGYTF
CDR3nt: TGCAGCGTTGGTGAGGATGGCTACACCTTC
v_gene: TRBV29-1
abundance: .
d_gene: .
j_gene: TRBJ1-2

CDR3aa: CASSEASSSYNEQFF
CDR3nt: TGTGCCAGCAGTGAAGCATCGAGCTCCTACAATGAGCAGTTCTTC
v_gene: TRBV6-1
abundance: .
d_gene: .
j_gene: TRBJ2-1

CDR3aa: CASSLVTGGDGYTF
CDR3nt: TGTGCCAGCAGCTTGGTGACAGGGGGCGATGGCTACACCTTC
v_gene: TRBV5-4
abundance: .
d_gene: TRBD1
j_gene: TRBJ1-2

CDR3aa: CASRGAGTSGGALQETQYF
CDR3nt: TGTGCCAGCAGAGGAGCCGGGACTAGCGGGGGAGCCCTCCAAGAGACCCAGTACTTC
v_gene: TRBV9
abundance: .
d_gene: TRBD2
j_gene: TRBJ2-5

CDR3aa: CSVEDRDSNYGYTF
CDR3nt: TGCAGCGTTGAAGATCGGGACAGTAACTATGGCTACACCTTC
v_gene: TRBV29-1
abundance: .
d_gene: TRBD1
j_gene: TRBJ1-2

CDR3aa: CASSLGSEAVGYTF
CDR3nt: TGCGCCAGCAGCTTAGGATCCGAGGCGGTTGGCTACACCTTC
v_gene: TRBV5-1
abundance: once
d_gene: .
j_gene: TRBJ1-2

CDR3aa: CARGTQNYNEQFF
CDR3nt: TGTGCCAGAGGCACACAAAATTACAATGAGCAGTTCTTC
v_gene: TRBV30
abundance: .
d_gene: .
j_gene: TRBJ2-1

CDR3aa: CASRAGTGPYNEQFF
CDR3nt: TGTGCCAGTAGGGCCGGGACAGGACCCTACAATGAGCAGTTCTTC
v_gene: TRBV19
abundance: .
d_gene: TRBD1
j_gene: TRBJ2-1

CDR3aa: CASSINQGTYEQYF
CDR3nt: TGTGCCAGTAGTATCAACCAGGGGACCTACGAGCAGTACTTC
v_gene: TRBV19
abundance: .
d_gene: .
j_gene: TRBJ2-7

CDR3aa: CASSGSASLPGHGYTF
CDR3nt: TGTGCCAGCAGTGGATCTGCGAGCTTACCAGGGCATGGCTACACCTTC
v_gene: TRBV6-1
abundance: .
d_gene: .
j_gene: TRBJ1-2

CDR3aa: CASSVSGTHYNEQFF
CDR3nt: TGTGCCAGCAGCGTATCTGGGACACACTACAATGAGCAGTTCTTC
v_gene: TRBV9
abundance: once
d_gene: .
j_gene: TRBJ2-1

CDR3aa: CASSHPSGGANTGELFF
CDR3nt: TGCGCCAGCAGCCACCCAAGCGGGGGGGCCAACACCGGGGAGCTGTTTTTT
v_gene: TRBV4-1
abundance: .
d_gene: TRBD2
j_gene: TRBJ2-2

CDR3aa: CASSHGHQDTQYF
CDR3nt: TGTGCCAGCAGCCATGGGCACCAGGATACGCAGTATTTT
v_gene: TRBV14
abundance: .
d_gene: .
j_gene: TRBJ2-3

CDR3aa: CASSVYRGLAYEQYF
CDR3nt: TGCGCCAGCAGCGTCTACAGGGGTCTCGCCTACGAGCAGTACTTC
v_gene: TRBV5-1
abundance: .
d_gene: TRBD1
j_gene: TRBJ2-7

CDR3aa: CASSPVLGQGDRNTQYF
CDR3nt: TGTGCCAGCTCACCAGTATTGGGACAGGGGGACCGGAATACGCAGTATTTT
v_gene: TRBV18
abundance: .
d_gene: TRBD1
j_gene: TRBJ2-3

CDR3aa: CASSLTGSGNTIYF
CDR3nt: TGCGCCAGCAGCCTTACAGGGTCAGGAAACACCATATATTTT
v_gene: TRBV4-3
abundance: .
d_gene: .
j_gene: TRBJ1-3

CDR3aa: CASSLTVRTGELFF
CDR3nt: TGTGCCAGCAGTTTAACAGTGCGCACCGGGGAGCTGTTTTTT
v_gene: TRBV27
abundance: .
d_gene: .
j_gene: TRBJ2-2

CDR3aa: CASSPRQGANYGYTF
CDR3nt: TGTGCCAGCAGCCCCCGACAGGGGGCGAACTATGGCTACACCTTC
v_gene: TRBV5-4
abundance: .
d_gene: TRBD1
j_gene: TRBJ1-2

CDR3aa: CATGKPGHNEQFF
CDR3nt: TGTGCCACCGGAAAACCAGGGCACAATGAGCAGTTCTTC
v_gene: TRBV5-4
abundance: .
d_gene: .
j_gene: TRBJ2-1

CDR3aa: CASSVDSSQTNSPLHF
CDR3nt: TGTGCCAGCAGCGTAGACTCATCTCAAACCAATTCACCCCTCCACTTT
v_gene: TRBV9
abundance: .
d_gene: .
j_gene: TRBJ1-6

CDR3aa: CASRVGRGPNEKLFF
CDR3nt: TGCGCCAGCAGGGTTGGGAGGGGACCTAATGAAAAACTGTTTTTT
v_gene: TRBV5-1
abundance: .
d_gene: .
j_gene: TRBJ1-4

CDR3aa: CASSLWGQGTDTQYF
CDR3nt: TGTGCCAGCAGTTTATGGGGACAGGGCACAGATACGCAGTATTTT
v_gene: TRBV28
abundance: .
d_gene: TRBD1
j_gene: TRBJ2-3

CDR3aa: CASSLAGILDSPLHF
CDR3nt: TGTGCCAGCAGCTTAGCAGGGATCCTCGATTCACCCCTCCACTTT
v_gene: TRBV13
abundance: .
d_gene: .
j_gene: TRBJ1-6

CDR3aa: CASSLAGIGNTIYF
CDR3nt: TGCGCCAGCAGCTTGGCGGGAATAGGAAACACCATATATTTT
v_gene: TRBV5-1
abundance: .
d_gene: .
j_gene: TRBJ1-3

CDR3aa: CASSPTGTGISEAFF
CDR3nt: TGTGCCAGCAGTCCTACCGGGACAGGGATCTCTGAAGCTTTCTTT
v_gene: TRBV6-5
abundance: .
d_gene: TRBD1
j_gene: TRBJ1-1